Listed below are T cell receptor beta chains from one sample, sequenced in a study of spatial heterogeneity in lung cancer. TCRdb fed the 5' RACE reads into MiXCR, producing one record per CDR3 protein. The sample lists roughly 39,000 distinct CDR3 sequences, roughly 8% occurring once. The input for sequencing was PBMCs, taken at surgery. These receptors all come from a male donor with early-stage non-small cell lung cancer. The CDR3 runs from the conserved cysteine through the conserved F or W. D genes are given only for firm matches. Size is omitted from some rows. Given values are once, few, many or a class for expanded clones.

clone_size,j_call,d_call,v_call,cdr3_nt,cdr3_aa
-,TRBJ2-5,-,TRBV7-9,TGTGCCAGCAGCTTAAGGGTGTCAGCGCTAGAAGAGACCCAGTACTTC,CASSLRVSALEETQYF
few,TRBJ1-6,TRBD1,TRBV2,TGTGCCAGCACGCCGGGACAGTATAATTCACCCCTCCACTTT,CASTPGQYNSPLHF
many,TRBJ2-3,-,TRBV9,TGTGCCAGCAGCGTAGTAGCCGAATTGGGAACGCAGTATTTT,CASSVVAELGTQYF
many,TRBJ2-3,-,TRBV6-2/TRBV6-3,TGTGCCAGCAGTTCGCAAAGCGGTACGCAGTATTTT,CASSSQSGTQYF
-,TRBJ2-2,TRBD1,TRBV20-1,TGCAGTGCTAGAGACCCCAAAACAGGGGCCCCAAACACCGGGGAGCTGTTTTTT,CSARDPKTGAPNTGELFF
many,TRBJ1-3,-,TRBV7-2,TGTGCCAGCAGCTTAGGTTTAGCAGGCTCTGGAAACACCATATATTTT,CASSLGLAGSGNTIYF
many,TRBJ1-5,-,TRBV7-2,TGTGCCAGCAGCTTATGGGATCAGCCCCAGCATTTT,CASSLWDQPQHF
few,TRBJ2-3,-,TRBV7-6,TGTGCCAGCAGCGGAAAATTCACAGATACGCAGTATTTT,CASSGKFTDTQYF
-,TRBJ1-2,-,TRBV12-3/TRBV12-4,TGTGACAGCAGTTTAGAAGTAGGGCATGGCTACACCTTC,CDSSLEVGHGYTF
many,TRBJ1-1,-,TRBV7-2,TGTGCCAGCAGCGTGGGTTTCAACCTGAACACTGAAGCTTTCTTT,CASSVGFNLNTEAFF
many,TRBJ2-1,TRBD2,TRBV5-4,TGTGCCAGCAGCACCATAGCGGGGGGGCGGAACAATGAGCAGTTCTTC,CASSTIAGGRNNEQFF
few,TRBJ1-1,-,TRBV2,TGTGCCAGCAGTGCATGGACGAACACTGAAGCTTTCTTT,CASSAWTNTEAFF
many,TRBJ2-3,-,TRBV7-2,TGTGCCAGCAGCTCGTCGACCGTAGGGGCCGATACGCAGTATTTT,CASSSSTVGADTQYF
many,TRBJ1-5,-,TRBV6-5,TGTGCCAGCAGTTACCTGGGGAGCAGCAATCAGCCCCAGCATTTT,CASSYLGSSNQPQHF
many,TRBJ1-5,TRBD1,TRBV2,TGTGCCAGCAGTTGGGACAGTTATACTCAGCCCCAGCATTTT,CASSWDSYTQPQHF
few,TRBJ1-1,-,TRBV11-3,TGTGCCAGCAGCATTCGACGGGACACTGAAGCTTTCTTT,CASSIRRDTEAFF
-,TRBJ2-5,-,TRBV18,TGTGCCAGCTCACCTACAGGATTACAAGAGACCCAGTACTTC,CASSPTGLQETQYF
-,TRBJ2-3,-,TRBV20-1,TGCAGTGCTTTGGCAGATACGCAGTATTTT,CSALADTQYF
many,TRBJ1-5,-,TRBV7-7,TGTGCTAGCAGCTTAGCGATAAACCAGCCCCAGCATTTT,CASSLAINQPQHF
medium-sized,TRBJ2-3,-,TRBV10-3,TGTGCCATCAGTGATTCAGCGGTCACAGATACGCAGTATTTT,CAISDSAVTDTQYF
many,TRBJ1-2,-,TRBV27,TGTGCCAGCAGTTTAAACACCCTCTATGGCTACACCTTC,CASSLNTLYGYTF
many,TRBJ2-1,TRBD2,TRBV5-1,TGCGCCAGCAGCCTTAGCGGGAGGGCCTCCTACAATGAGCAGTTCTTC,CASSLSGRASYNEQFF